The rows below give T cell receptor beta chains drawn from one sample of a study of immune evolution from preneoplasia to lung adenocarcinoma. The method was immunoSEQ multiplex PCR; TCRdb's version includes in-frame clones alone and lacks a portion of them. The sample yields thousands of clones, approximately 87% seen once. The specimen was FFPE adjacent normal lung tissue. Source of these receptors: a person between 65 and 79 years old with lung adenocarcinoma. CDR3s include the opening cysteine and the closing phenylalanine or tryptophan. The D gene is left open where the match is weak. Size tells how often a clone was seen (once, few, many) or the class of an expanded clone, and some rows leave it out.

V	D	J	size	DNA	CDR3
TRBV30	TRBD1	TRBJ2-1	-	TGTGCCTGGGTTCCAACCGGGACAGGGGGCAGTGAGCAGTTCTTC	CAWVPTGTGGSEQFF
TRBV5-1	-	TRBJ1-3	-	TGCGCCAGCAGTTCAGGGGACTCTGGAAACACCATATATTTT	CASSSGDSGNTIYF
TRBV6-5	TRBD1	TRBJ1-2	-	TGTGCCAGCAGTTACCGATCGGGACAGAACTATGGCTACACCTTC	CASSYRSGQNYGYTF
TRBV6-5	-	TRBJ1-4	-	TGTGCCAGCAGTTACTCAGGGACTAATGAAAAACTGTTTTTT	CASSYSGTNEKLFF
TRBV7-8	-	TRBJ2-2	-	TGTGCCAGCAGCTCGAACCCGGGACTCTCGACCGGGGAGCTGTTTTTT	CASSSNPGLSTGELFF
TRBV6-6	-	TRBJ2-5	-	TGTGCCAGCAGCTCCATCGTGGGAGAGACCCAGTACTTC	CASSSIVGETQYF
TRBV5-1	TRBD2	TRBJ2-1	-	TGCGCCAGCAGCTTGGTAGCGGGGGGTGGACATGAGCAGTTCTTC	CASSLVAGGGHEQFF
TRBV29-1	-	TRBJ2-5	-	TGCAGCGTTGAATCGGTTAGAGTAGGCCAAGAGACCCAGTACTTC	CSVESVRVGQETQYF
TRBV28	TRBD1	TRBJ1-4	-	TGTGCCAGCAGTTTATGGGACAGGGATGAGGAAAAACTGTTTTTT	CASSLWDRDEEKLFF
TRBV19	-	TRBJ2-3	-	TGTGCCAGTAGTCCCGCAGGCAGGGTAGATACGCAGTATTTT	CASSPAGRVDTQYF
TRBV29-1	TRBD1	TRBJ1-1	few	TGCAGCGTTGGCGGGTTGGGACAGGGGAGTAGGAACACTGAAGCTTTCTTT	CSVGGLGQGSRNTEAFF
TRBV5-1	-	TRBJ2-5	-	TGCGCCAGCAGCTTGACACAGTGGGAGACCCAGTACTTC	CASSLTQWETQYF
TRBV30	-	TRBJ1-1	-	TGTGCCTGGAGCGAAGACTTCCTGAACACTGAAGCTTTCTTT	CAWSEDFLNTEAFF
TRBV6-6	-	TRBJ2-5	once	TGTGCCAGCAGTTACTCAATCGCCGGCCCTCAAGAGACCCAGTACTTC	CASSYSIAGPQETQYF
TRBV30	TRBD2	TRBJ2-3	-	TGTGCCTGGAGCCGGGTAGGGGCTAGCGGGGGGGATACGCAGTATTTT	CAWSRVGASGGDTQYF
TRBV28	-	TRBJ1-1	-	TGTGCCAGCAGGCCCCCGCCCAGAATGAACACTGAAGCTTTCTTT	CASRPPPRMNTEAFF
TRBV7-9	TRBD2	TRBJ2-7	-	TGTGCCAGCAGCTCGGGACTAGCGGGAGTGCAGTACTTC	CASSSGLAGVQYF
TRBV15	-	TRBJ2-5	-	TGTGCCACCAGCAGAGGGAGTAGCGGTGAGACCCAGTACTTC	CATSRGSSGETQYF
TRBV6-5	TRBD1	TRBJ1-4	-	TGTGCCAGCAGAGGACAGGCAACTAATGAAAAACTGTTTTTT	CASRGQATNEKLFF
TRBV7-2	TRBD2	TRBJ2-5	-	TGTGCCAGCAGCATCTGGCGGGGGGGGCAGACCCAGTACTTC	CASSIWRGGQTQYF
TRBV6-4	-	TRBJ1-1	-	TGTGCCAGCAGACAGGGTGAGGGCGCTGAAGCTTTCTTT	CASRQGEGAEAFF
TRBV11-2	-	TRBJ2-7	-	TGTGCCAGCAGCTGGACAGCTACCTACGAGCAGTACTTC	CASSWTATYEQYF
TRBV7-9	-	TRBJ1-1	-	TGTGCCAGCAGCACAAGGGCCGGGGGCACTGAAGCTTTCTTT	CASSTRAGGTEAFF
TRBV30	TRBD2	TRBJ2-5	-	TGTGCCTGGATTAAGCGGGGGGCGGAAGAGACCCAGTACTTC	CAWIKRGAEETQYF
TRBV5-1	TRBD2	TRBJ2-3	-	TGCGCCAGCAGTAGCGGGGGTAGAGATACGCAGTATTTT	CASSSGGRDTQYF
TRBV5-6	TRBD2	TRBJ2-5	-	TGTGCCAGCAGCTGGGGGGGGCAAGAGACCCAGTACTTC	CASSWGGQETQYF
TRBV6-5	-	TRBJ2-5	-	TGTGCCAACAGCTACGGGACGACGCGGACCCAGTACTTC	CANSYGTTRTQYF
TRBV27	-	TRBJ2-5	-	TGTGCCAGCAGTTGGCGGTACCAAGAGACCCAGTACTTC	CASSWRYQETQYF
TRBV28	TRBD1	TRBJ1-1	-	TGTGCCAGCAGTGGGGCCAGGGGGCGGGGAGCTTTCTTT	CASSGARGRGAFF
TRBV29-1	-	TRBJ1-2	-	TGCAGCGTTGAGGGGGGGGCAGCCTCGCCCAGCTATGGCTACACCTTC	CSVEGGAASPSYGYTF
TRBV18	-	TRBJ2-7	-	TGTGCCAGCTCACCACGGGACCGGAACTACGAGCAGTACTTC	CASSPRDRNYEQYF
TRBV4-1	-	TRBJ1-5	few	TGCGCCAGCAGCCAAGATTGGCAGTATAGCAATCAGCCCCAGCATTTT	CASSQDWQYSNQPQHF